This TCR beta chain emerged from a study of T-cell reconstitution after alpha-beta-depleted transplantation in children. Germline CDR1 and CDR2: SGHKS and YYEKEE (reference sequence). V was shortened by 4 bases and J by 8 bases, with 23 bases between the two germline ends. This CDR3 is 16 amino acids long. It was with unique molecular identifiers that the TCRbeta library was prepared. TCRdb passed the PCR reads through MiXCR, listing each CDR3 protein once. The data show about 500,000 distinct CDR3 sequences, with approximately 32% seen just once and approximately 2.3% held by the top ten. This chain uses TRBV5-5 with TRBJ2-3; the D call may be TRBD1 or TRBD2 (5 bases each). The sample here was PBMCs from the stem cell graft donor, taken from the stem cell graft. The receptor comes from a human donor who donated a stem cell graft to a child with aplastic anemia. The CDR3 sequence: CASSEPRDPSDPTQYF. In DNA form, the CDR3 reads TGTGCCAGCAGCGAGCCACGGGACCCGTCAGACCCTACGCAGTATTTT.